One and the same sample provided the 6 T cell receptor beta chains below, sequenced in a study of cytomegalovirus exposure and HLA in healthy donors. Primers: 60 Vbeta forward and 13 Jbeta reverse. Assay: immunoSEQ multiplex PCR; the TCRdb copy retains only in-frame clones and omits some. The top ten clones hold approximately 5.8% of a sample with roughly 70,000 clones, roughly 79% of them seen once. Sequencing was performed on PBMCs. These receptors were taken from a man between 45 and 60 years old in good health and CMV-seronegative.

This clone was seen once. The V gene is TRBV11-2, the J gene TRBJ1-4; weak D call: TRBD1 (5 bases). This CDR3 is 14 amino acids long. V shed 2 bases and J shed 4 bases, with 8 bases lying between them. Germline values: CDR1 SGHAT, CDR2 FQNNGV. CDR3 region: CASSLRQGNEKLFF. The CDR3 DNA sequence: TGTGCCAGCAGCTTAAGGCAGGGTAATGAAAAACTGTTTTTT.

In this sample, this clone turned up once. The rearrangement joins TRBV7-8 to TRBJ2-7; TRBD2 aligns across 7 bases. The CDR3 loop spans 15 amino acids. The germline CDR1 and CDR2 sequences are SGHVS and FQNEAQ. Trimming took 5 bases from V and 5 from J; bases not matched to a gene: 12. CDR3 protein: CASSPRRRGSHEQYF. The CDR3 coding sequence is TGTGCCAGCAGCCCGCGTCGTCGCGGGAGCCACGAGCAGTACTTC.

The chain employs TRBV5-1 and TRBJ2-1; unclear D gene. Trimming took 6 bases from V and 8 from J, leaving 12 bases between them. This CDR3 comprises 12 residues. Germline V gene lookup returns CDR1 SGHRS and CDR2 YFSETQ. The CDR3 loop reads CASTLLSHEQFF. The CDR3 DNA is TGCGCCAGCACCTTACTCTCCCATGAGCAGTTCTTC.

The genes are TRBV5-1 and TRBJ2-5; 8 bases match TRBD1. Germline lookup yields CDR1 SGHRS and CDR2 YFSETQ. The CDR3 is 14 residues long. After removal of 4 bases from V and 5 bases from J, the junction contained 7 bases not matched to a gene. In DNA form, the CDR3 reads TGCGCCAGCAGCCTTACAGGGGGTTGGGAGACCCAGTACTTC. Amino acid sequence: CASSLTGGWETQYF.

The chain uses TRBV9 and TRBJ2-5; D is unclear. With the DNA end fitting TRBJ2-7 better, the J assignment may be wrong. The CDR3 covers 13 residues. CDR1 is SGDLS, CDR2 YYNGEE, per germline. The chain's CDR3 is CASSVVPYYEQYF. As DNA, the CDR3 is TGTGCCAGCAGCGTAGTACCGTACTACGAGCAGTACTTC.

This sequence joins TRBV5-6 and TRBJ2-5; 11 nucleotides match TRBD2. This CDR3 is built from 15 residues. The germline V gene encodes CDR1 SGHDT and CDR2 YYEEEE. V trimming: 1 base; J trimming: 4 bases; junction bases outside the gene matches: 3. CDR3 in amino acids: CASSLILAGAETQYF. DNA for the CDR3: TGTGCCAGCAGCTTGATACTAGCGGGGGCAGAGACCCAGTACTTC.